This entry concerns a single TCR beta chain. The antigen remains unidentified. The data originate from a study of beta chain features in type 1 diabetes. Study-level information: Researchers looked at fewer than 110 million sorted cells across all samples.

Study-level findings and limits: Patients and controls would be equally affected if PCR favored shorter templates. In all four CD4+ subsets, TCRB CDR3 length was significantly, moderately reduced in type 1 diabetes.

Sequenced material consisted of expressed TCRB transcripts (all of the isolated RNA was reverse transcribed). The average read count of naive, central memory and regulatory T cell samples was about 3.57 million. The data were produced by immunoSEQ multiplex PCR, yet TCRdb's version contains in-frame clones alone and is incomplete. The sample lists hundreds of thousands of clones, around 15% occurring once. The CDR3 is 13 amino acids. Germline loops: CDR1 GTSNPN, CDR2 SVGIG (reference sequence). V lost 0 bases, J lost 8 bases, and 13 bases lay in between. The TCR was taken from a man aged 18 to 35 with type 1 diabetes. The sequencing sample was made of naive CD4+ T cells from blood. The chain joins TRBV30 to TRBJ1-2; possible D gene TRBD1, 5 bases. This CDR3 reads CAWSVGGVQGYTF. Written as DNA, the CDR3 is TGTGCCTGGAGTGTAGGAGGGGTTCAGGGCTACACCTTC.